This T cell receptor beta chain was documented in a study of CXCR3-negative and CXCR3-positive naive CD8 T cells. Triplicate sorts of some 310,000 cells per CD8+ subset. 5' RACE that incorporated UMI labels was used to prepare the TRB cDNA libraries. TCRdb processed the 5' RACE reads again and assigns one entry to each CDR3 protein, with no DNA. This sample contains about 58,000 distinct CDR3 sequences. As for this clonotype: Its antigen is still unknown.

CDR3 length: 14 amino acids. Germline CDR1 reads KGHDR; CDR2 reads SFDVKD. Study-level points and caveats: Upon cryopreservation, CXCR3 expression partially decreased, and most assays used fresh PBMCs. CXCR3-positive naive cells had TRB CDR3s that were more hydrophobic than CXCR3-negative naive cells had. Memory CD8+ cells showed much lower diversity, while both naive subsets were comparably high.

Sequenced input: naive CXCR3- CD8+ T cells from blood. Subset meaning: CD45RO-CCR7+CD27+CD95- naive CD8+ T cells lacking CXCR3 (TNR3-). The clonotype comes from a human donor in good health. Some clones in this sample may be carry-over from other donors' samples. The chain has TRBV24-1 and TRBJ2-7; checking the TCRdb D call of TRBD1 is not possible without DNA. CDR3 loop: CATSQPGQTYEQYF.